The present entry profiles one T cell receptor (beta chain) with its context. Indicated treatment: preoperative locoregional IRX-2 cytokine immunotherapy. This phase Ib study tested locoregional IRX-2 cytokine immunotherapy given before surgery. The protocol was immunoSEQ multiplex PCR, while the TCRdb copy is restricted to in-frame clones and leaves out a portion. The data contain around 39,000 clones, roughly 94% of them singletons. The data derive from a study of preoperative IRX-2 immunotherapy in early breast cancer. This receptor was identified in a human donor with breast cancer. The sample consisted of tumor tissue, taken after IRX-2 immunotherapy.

The CDR3 coding sequence is TGTGCCAGCAGGTTAACAGGGGTGGCTTGGGGGAGCTCCTACAATGAGCAGTTCTTC. It is translated as CASRLTGVAWGSSYNEQFF. The gene calls are TRBV5-6 and TRBJ2-1; TRBD1 matches at 7 bases. The CDR3 extends over 19 amino acids. Losses at the gene ends were 5 bases for V and 0 bases for J; bases not matched to a gene: 17. Germline V gene sequence: CDR1 SGHDT, CDR2 YYEEEE.